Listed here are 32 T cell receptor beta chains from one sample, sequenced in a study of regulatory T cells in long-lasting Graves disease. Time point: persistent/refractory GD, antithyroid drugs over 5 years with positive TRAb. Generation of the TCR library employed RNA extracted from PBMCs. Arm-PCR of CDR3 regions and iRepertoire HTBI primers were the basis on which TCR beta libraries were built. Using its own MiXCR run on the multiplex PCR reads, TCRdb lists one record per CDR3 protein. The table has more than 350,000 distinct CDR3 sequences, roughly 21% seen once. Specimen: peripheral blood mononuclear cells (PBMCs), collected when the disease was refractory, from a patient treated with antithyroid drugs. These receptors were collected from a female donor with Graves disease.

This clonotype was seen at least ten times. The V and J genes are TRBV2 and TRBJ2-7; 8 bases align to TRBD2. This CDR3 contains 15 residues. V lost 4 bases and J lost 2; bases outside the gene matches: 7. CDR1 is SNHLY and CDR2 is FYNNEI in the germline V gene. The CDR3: CASSAASSGTYEQYF. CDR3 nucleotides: TGTGCCAGCAGTGCGGCAAGTAGCGGGACCTACGAGCAGTACTTC.

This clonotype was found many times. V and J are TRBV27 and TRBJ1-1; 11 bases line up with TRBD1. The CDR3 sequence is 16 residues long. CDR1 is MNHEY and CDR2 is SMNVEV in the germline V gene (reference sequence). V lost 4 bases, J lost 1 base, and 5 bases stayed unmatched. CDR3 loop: CASSSRDRGGNTEAFF. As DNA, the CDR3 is TGTGCCAGCAGTTCCCGGGACAGGGGGGGGAACACTGAAGCTTTCTTT.

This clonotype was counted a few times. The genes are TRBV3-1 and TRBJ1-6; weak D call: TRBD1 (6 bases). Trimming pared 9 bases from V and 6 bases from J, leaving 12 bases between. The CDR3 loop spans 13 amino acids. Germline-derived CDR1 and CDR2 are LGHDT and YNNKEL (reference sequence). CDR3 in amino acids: CASGGGGNSPLHF. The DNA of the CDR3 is TGTGCCAGTGGGGGAGGGGGTAATTCACCCCTCCACTTT.

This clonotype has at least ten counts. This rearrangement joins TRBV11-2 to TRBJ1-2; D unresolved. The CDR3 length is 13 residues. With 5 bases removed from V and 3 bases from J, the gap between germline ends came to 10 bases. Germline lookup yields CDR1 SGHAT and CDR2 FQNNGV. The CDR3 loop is CASSRDTDYGYTF. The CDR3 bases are TGTGCCAGCAGCCGTGACACGGACTATGGCTACACCTTC.

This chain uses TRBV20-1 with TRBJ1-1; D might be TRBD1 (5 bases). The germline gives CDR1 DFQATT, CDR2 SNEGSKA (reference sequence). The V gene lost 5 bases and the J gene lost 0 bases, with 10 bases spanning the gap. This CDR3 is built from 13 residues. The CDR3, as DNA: TGCAGTGCTCGTGGGGGGGTGAACACTGAAGCTTTCTTT. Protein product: CSARGGVNTEAFF.

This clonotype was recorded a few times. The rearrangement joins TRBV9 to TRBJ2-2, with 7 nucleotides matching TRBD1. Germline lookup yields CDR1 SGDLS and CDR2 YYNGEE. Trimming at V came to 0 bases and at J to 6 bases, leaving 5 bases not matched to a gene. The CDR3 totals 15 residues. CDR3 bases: TGTGCCAGCAGCGTAGGACAGGGCCGGGCCGGGGAGCTGTTTTTT. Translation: CASSVGQGRAGELFF.

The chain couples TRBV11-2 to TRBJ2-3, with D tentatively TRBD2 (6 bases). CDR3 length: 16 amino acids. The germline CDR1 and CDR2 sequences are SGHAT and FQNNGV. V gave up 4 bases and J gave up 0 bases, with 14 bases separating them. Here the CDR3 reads CASSSLQRVSTDTQYF. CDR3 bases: TGTGCCAGCAGCTCCCTTCAGCGGGTTAGCACAGATACGCAGTATTTT.

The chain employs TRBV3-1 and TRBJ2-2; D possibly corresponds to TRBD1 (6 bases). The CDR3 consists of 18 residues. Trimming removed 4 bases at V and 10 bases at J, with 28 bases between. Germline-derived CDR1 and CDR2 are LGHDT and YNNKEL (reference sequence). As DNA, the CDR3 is TGTGCCAGCAGCCTTTTCGGTGGCTCCCTAGGGGGTAACGAGGAGCTGTTTTTT. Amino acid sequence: CASSLFGGSLGGNEELFF. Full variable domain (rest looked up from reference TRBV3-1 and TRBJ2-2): DTAVSQTPKYLVTQMGNDKSIKCEQNLGHDTMYWYKQDSKKFLKIMFSYNNKELIINETVPNRFSPKSPDKAHLNLHINSLELGDSAVYFCASSLFGGSLGGNEELFFGEGSRLTVL.

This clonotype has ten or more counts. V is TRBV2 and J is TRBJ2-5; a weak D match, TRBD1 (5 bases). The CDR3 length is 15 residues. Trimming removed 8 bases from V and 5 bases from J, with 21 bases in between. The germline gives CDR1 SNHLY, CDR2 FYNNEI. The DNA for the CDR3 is TGTGCCAGCCAATTAAGGACAAGGCCCCCGGAGACCCAGTACTTC. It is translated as CASQLRTRPPETQYF.

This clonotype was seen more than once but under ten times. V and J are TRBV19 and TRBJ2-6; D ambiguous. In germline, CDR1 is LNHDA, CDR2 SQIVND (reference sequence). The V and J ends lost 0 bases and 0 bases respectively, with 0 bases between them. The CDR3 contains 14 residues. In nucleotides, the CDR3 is TGTGCCAGTAGTATAGACTCTGGGGCCAACGTCCTGACTTTC. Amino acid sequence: CASSIDSGANVLTF.

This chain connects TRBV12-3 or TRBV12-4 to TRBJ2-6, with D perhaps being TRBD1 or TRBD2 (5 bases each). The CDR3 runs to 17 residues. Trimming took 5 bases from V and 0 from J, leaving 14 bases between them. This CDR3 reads CASSPGRSISGANVLTF. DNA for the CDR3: TGTGCCAGCAGTCCGGGACGGTCAATCTCTGGGGCCAACGTCCTGACTTTC.

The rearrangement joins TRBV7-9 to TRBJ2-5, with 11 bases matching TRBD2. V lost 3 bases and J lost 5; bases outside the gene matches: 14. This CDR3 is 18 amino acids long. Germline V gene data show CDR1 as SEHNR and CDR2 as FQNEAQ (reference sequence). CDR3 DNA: TGTGCCAGCAGCTTCCCCGCGGCGACTAGCGGGATGGGCGAGACCCAGTACTTC. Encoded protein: CASSFPAATSGMGETQYF. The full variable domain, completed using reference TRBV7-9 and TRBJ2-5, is DTGVSQNPRHKITKRGQNVTFRCDPISEHNRLYWYRQTLGQGPEFLTYFQNEAQLEKSRLLSDRFSAERPKGSFSTLEIQRTEQGDSAMYLCASSFPAATSGMGETQYFGPGTRLLVL.

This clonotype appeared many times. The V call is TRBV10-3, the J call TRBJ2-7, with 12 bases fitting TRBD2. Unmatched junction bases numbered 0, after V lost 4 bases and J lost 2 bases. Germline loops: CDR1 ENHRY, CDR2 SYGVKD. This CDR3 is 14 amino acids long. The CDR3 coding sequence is TGTGCCATCAGTGGACTAGCGGGAGCCTACGAGCAGTACTTC. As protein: CAISGLAGAYEQYF.

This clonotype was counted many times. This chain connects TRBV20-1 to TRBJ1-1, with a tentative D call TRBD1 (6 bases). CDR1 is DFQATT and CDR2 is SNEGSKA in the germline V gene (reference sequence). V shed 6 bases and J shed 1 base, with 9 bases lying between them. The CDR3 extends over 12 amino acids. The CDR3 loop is CSAIRGNTEAFF. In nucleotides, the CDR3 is TGCAGTGCAATCAGGGGGAACACTGAAGCTTTCTTT.

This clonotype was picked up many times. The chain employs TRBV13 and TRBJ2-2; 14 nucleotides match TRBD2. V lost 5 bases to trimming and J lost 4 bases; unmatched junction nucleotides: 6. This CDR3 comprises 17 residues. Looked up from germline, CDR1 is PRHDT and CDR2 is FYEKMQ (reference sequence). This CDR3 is CASSPRGLAGVTGELFF. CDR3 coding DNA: TGTGCCAGCAGCCCTCGGGGACTAGCGGGAGTCACCGGGGAGCTGTTTTTT.

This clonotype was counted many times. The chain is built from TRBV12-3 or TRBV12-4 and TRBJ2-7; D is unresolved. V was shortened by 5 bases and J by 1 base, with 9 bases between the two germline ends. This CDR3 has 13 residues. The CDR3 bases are TGTGCCAGCAGTAAGACACAATCCTACGAGCAGTACTTC. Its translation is CASSKTQSYEQYF.

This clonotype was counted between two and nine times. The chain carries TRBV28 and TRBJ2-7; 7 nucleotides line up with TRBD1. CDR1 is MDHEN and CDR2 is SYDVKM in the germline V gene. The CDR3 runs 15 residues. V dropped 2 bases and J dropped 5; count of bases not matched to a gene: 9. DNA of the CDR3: TGTGCCAGCAGTTTAAAGGCAGGGGGTCCTCACGAGCAGTACTTC. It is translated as CASSLKAGGPHEQYF.

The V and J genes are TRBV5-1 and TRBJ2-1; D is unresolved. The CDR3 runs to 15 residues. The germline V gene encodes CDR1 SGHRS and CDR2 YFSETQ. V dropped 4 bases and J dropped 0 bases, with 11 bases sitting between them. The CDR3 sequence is CASSLAVSSYNEQFF. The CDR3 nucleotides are TGCGCCAGCAGCCTTGCTGTGAGCTCCTACAATGAGCAGTTCTTC.

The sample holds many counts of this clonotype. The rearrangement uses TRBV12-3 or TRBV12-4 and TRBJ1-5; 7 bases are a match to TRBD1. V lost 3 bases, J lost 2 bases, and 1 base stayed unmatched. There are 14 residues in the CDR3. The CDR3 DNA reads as TGTGCCAGCAGTTTTACAGGGGGCAATCAGCCCCAGCATTTT. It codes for CASSFTGGNQPQHF.

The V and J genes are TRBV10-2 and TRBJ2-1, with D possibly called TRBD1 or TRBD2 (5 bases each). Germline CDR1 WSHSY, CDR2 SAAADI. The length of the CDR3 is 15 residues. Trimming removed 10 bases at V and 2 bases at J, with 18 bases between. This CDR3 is CATRTRDDPYNEQFF. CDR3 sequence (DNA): TGCGCCACTCGGACCCGGGACGACCCCTACAATGAGCAGTTCTTC.

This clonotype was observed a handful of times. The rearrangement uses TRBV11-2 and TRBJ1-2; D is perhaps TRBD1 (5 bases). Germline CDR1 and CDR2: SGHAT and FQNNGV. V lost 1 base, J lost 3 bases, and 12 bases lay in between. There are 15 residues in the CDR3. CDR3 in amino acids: CASSLGVGEDYGYTF. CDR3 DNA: TGTGCCAGCAGCTTAGGGGTAGGGGAAGACTATGGCTACACCTTC.

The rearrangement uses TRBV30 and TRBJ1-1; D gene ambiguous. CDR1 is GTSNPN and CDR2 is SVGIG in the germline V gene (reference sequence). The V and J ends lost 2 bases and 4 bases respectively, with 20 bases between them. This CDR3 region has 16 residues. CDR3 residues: CAWSNRLTAFITEAFF. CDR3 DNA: TGTGCCTGGAGTAACCGGCTTACAGCCTTTATCACTGAAGCTTTCTTT.

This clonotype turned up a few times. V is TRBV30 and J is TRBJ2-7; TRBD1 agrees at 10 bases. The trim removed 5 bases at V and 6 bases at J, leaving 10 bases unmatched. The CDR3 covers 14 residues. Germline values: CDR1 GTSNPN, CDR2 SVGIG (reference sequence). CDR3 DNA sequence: TGTGCCTGGCGGACGGGACAGGGGCGATTCGAGCAGTACTTC. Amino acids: CAWRTGQGRFEQYF.

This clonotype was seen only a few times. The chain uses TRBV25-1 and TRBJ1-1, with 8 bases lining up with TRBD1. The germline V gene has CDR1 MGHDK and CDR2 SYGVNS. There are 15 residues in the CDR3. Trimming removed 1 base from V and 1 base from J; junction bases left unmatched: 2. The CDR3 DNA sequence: TGTGCCAGCAGTGAATGGACAGGGACGAACACTGAAGCTTTCTTT. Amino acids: CASSEWTGTNTEAFF.

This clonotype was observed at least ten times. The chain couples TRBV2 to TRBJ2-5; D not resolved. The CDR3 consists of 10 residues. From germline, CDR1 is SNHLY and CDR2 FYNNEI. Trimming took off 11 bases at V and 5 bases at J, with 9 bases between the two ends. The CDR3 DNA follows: TGTGCCTCCGTAGGGGAGACCCAGTACTTC. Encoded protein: CASVGETQYF.

The CDR3 reads CASKGTRETQYF. In nucleotides, the CDR3 is TGCGCCAGCAAGGGGACTAGAGAGACCCAGTACTTC. V usage is TRBV5-1 and J usage is TRBJ2-5; 8 nucleotides align to TRBD2. Germline loops: CDR1 SGHRS, CDR2 YFSETQ. The CDR3 has 12 amino acids. Trimming at V came to 6 bases and at J to 4 bases, leaving 2 bases not matched to a gene.

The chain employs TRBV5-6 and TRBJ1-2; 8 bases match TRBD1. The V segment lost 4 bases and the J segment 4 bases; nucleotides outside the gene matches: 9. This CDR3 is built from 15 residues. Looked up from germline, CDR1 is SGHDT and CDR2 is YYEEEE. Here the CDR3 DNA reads TGTGCCAGCAGCACAAGGACAGGGTCGGCCTATGGCTACACCTTC. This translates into CASSTRTGSAYGYTF.

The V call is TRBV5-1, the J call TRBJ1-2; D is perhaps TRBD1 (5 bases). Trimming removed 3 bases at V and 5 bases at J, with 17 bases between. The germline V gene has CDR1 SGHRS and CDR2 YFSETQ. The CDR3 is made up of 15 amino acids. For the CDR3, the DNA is TGCGCCAGCAGCTCAACTCCCGGGACCGAGTATGGCTACACCTTC. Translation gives CASSSTPGTEYGYTF.

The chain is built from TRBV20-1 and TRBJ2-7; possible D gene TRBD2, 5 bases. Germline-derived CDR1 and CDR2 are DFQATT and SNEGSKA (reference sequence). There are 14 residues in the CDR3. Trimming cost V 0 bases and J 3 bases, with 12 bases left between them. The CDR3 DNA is TGCAGTGCTAGAGATCTGGGAGTGAACTACGAGCAGTACTTC. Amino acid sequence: CSARDLGVNYEQYF.

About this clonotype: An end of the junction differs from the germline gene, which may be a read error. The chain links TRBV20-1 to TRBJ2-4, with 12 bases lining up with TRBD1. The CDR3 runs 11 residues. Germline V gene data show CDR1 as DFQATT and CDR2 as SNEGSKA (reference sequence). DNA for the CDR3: TGCAGTGCTAGCCCGGGACAGGGGGCTTGGTTC. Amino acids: CSASPGQGAWF.

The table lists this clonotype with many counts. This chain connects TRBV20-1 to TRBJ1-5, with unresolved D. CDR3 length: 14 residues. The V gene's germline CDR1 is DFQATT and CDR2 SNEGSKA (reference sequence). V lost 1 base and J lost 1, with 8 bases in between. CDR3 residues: CSARVTGSNQPQHF. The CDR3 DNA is TGCAGTGCTAGAGTAACCGGGAGCAATCAGCCCCAGCATTTT.

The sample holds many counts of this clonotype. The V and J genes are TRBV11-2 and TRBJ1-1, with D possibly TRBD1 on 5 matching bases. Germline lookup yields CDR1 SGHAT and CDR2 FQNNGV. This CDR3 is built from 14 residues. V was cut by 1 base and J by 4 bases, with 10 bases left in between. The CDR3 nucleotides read TGTGCCAGCAGCTTAGGGCAGGGTATCACTGAAGCTTTCTTT. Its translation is CASSLGQGITEAFF.